The 29 T cell receptor beta chains below come from one sample, sequenced in a study of T cell changes during pregnancy in multiple sclerosis. Generated by immunoSEQ multiplex PCR, the TCRdb table keeps only in-frame clones and is missing some. This table holds fewer than 25,000 clones, more than 90% found once. The source material was CD8+ T cells from peripheral blood mononuclear cells, sampled in the third trimester of pregnancy. The receptors were gathered from a female donor in good health, enrolled as a control in a pregnancy study.

As DNA, the CDR3 is TGTGCCAGTTACGACAGGGCCTACGAGCAGTACTTC. Translated: CASYDRAYEQYF. The rearrangement uses TRBV7-8 and TRBJ2-7; 7 nucleotides line up with TRBD1. The germline gives CDR1 SGHVS, CDR2 FQNEAQ. J lost 2 bases, V lost 9 bases, and 4 bases had no gene match. This CDR3 is built from 12 residues. Full variable domain (outside the CDR3, taken from reference TRBV7-8 and TRBJ2-7): GAGVSQSPRYKVAKRGQDVALRCDPISGHVSLFWYQQALGQGPEFLTYFQNEAQLDKSGLPSDRFFAERPEGSVSTLKIQRTQQEDSAVYLCASYDRAYEQYFGPGTRLTVT.

This clone was detected once. The V call is TRBV5-5, the J call TRBJ1-5; D gene uncertain. This CDR3 comprises 16 residues. The germline V gene has CDR1 SGHKS and CDR2 YYEKEE (reference sequence). V was clipped by 0 bases and J by 5 bases, with 15 bases between them. CDR3 sequence: CASSLDRIGAYQPQHF. CDR3 DNA: TGTGCCAGCAGCTTGGATCGGATTGGAGCCTATCAGCCCCAGCATTTT.

The chain combines TRBV18 with TRBJ2-3; 10 bases fit TRBD2. The junction had 5 bases not matched to a gene; V was cut back by 3 bases and J by 5 bases. The CDR3 is 15 residues long. CDR1 is KGHSH and CDR2 is LQKENI in the germline V gene. CDR3 region: CASSPLAGVRDTQYF. CDR3 sequence (DNA): TGTGCCAGCTCACCTCTAGCGGGAGTAAGAGATACGCAGTATTTT.

The rearrangement uses TRBV5-1 and TRBJ2-5; TRBD2 aligns across 12 bases. J gave up 2 bases and V 4 bases, and 3 bases lay outside the gene matches. This CDR3 region has 15 residues. The germline V gene encodes CDR1 SGHRS and CDR2 YFSETQ. CDR3 sequence (DNA): TGCGCCAGCAGCATCGGACTAGCGGGACAAGAGACCCAGTACTTC. It is translated as CASSIGLAGQETQYF.

The gene calls are TRBV11-2 and TRBJ2-7, with TRBD2 matching 15 bases. The CDR3 runs 16 residues. Trimming at V came to 5 bases and at J to 5 bases, leaving 7 bases not matched to a gene. The germline CDR1 and CDR2 sequences are SGHAT and FQNNGV. The CDR3 DNA reads TGTGCCAGCAGCAAGGGACTAGCGGGAGGCGGGGACGAGCAGTACTTC. This translates into CASSKGLAGGGDEQYF.

The rearrangement links TRBV5-8 to TRBJ2-2; 13 nucleotides align to TRBD2. The CDR3 runs to 19 residues. V was clipped by 5 bases and J by 5 bases; unmatched bases: 15. Germline-derived CDR1 and CDR2 are SGHTS and YDEGEE. The CDR3 DNA is TGTGCCAGCAGATTTGAACCGGGACTAGCGGGAATTGGGACCGGGGAGCTGTTTTTT. Its translation is CASRFEPGLAGIGTGELFF.

This clone was detected once. The J gene is TRBJ2-7, the V gene TRBV13, with TRBD1 matching 9 bases. CDR1 is PRHDT, CDR2 FYEKMQ, per germline (reference sequence). The ends lost 3 bases at V and 4 bases at J; junction bases unmatched: 4. The CDR3 runs 14 residues. The CDR3 DNA follows: TGTGCCAGCAGCTTGGGACAGGGCCCGTACGAGCAGTACTTC. As protein: CASSLGQGPYEQYF. Complete variable domain (other parts from reference TRBV13 and TRBJ2-7): AAGVIQSPRHLIKEKRETATLKCYPIPRHDTVYWYQQGPGQDPQFLISFYEKMQSDKGSIPDRFSAQQFSDYHSELNMSSLELGDSALYFCASSLGQGPYEQYFGPGTRLTVT.

CDR3 loop: CASSIGLSPQYF. Here the CDR3 DNA reads TGTGCCAGTAGTATCGGCCTTAGCCCGCAGTATTTT. This chain uses TRBV19 with TRBJ2-3; D is unresolved. This CDR3 is built from 12 residues. CDR1 LNHDA and CDR2 SQIVND come from the germline V gene (reference sequence). V shed 3 bases and J shed 10 bases, with 11 bases lying between them.

As regards this clone: The DNA is omitted, as the CDR3 cannot be located on it reliably, and the CDR3 follows TCRdb's listing. The chain links TRBV28 to TRBJ1-2; the DNA was not compared with TRBD1, the D call given in the table. The germline gives CDR1 MDHEN, CDR2 SYDVKM. Inclusive of both ends, the CDR3 amounts to 14 amino acids. This CDR3 is CASSSSTGDYGYTF.

The rearrangement links TRBV19 to TRBJ1-3, with no clear D. Germline CDR1 reads LNHDA; CDR2 reads SQIVND (reference sequence). V was trimmed by 4 bases and J by 0 bases, leaving 10 bases between them. This CDR3 has 15 amino acids. The CDR3 protein is CASSNLRSSGNTIYF. CDR3 DNA sequence: TGTGCCAGTAGTAATCTACGAAGCTCTGGAAACACCATATATTTT.

CDR3: CASSSTDTQYF. The CDR3 nucleotides are TGTGCCAGCAGCTCTACAGATACGCAGTATTTT. V usage is TRBV7-2 and J usage is TRBJ2-3; no reliable D call. Per the germline V gene, CDR1 is SGHTA and CDR2 is FQGNSA. The CDR3 runs to 11 residues. Trimming stripped 4 bases from V and 3 bases from J, with 2 bases between. Filled out from reference TRBV7-2 and TRBJ2-3, the complete variable domain reads GAGVSQSPSNKVTEKGKDVELRCDPISGHTALYWYRQSLGQGLEFLIYFQGNSAPDKSGLPSDRFSAERTGGSVSTLTIQRTQQEDSAVYLCASSSTDTQYFGPGTRLTVL.

This chain joins TRBV25-1 and TRBJ2-5; D is perhaps TRBD2 (5 bases). The V and J ends lost 1 base and 5 bases respectively, with 14 bases between them. CDR1 and CDR2 (germline): MGHDK, SYGVNS. This CDR3 spans 15 amino acids. CDR3 sequence (DNA): TGTGCCAGCAGTGAATGGGAGAAGGGTCAGGAGACCCAGTACTTC. Its translation: CASSEWEKGQETQYF.

This clone was picked up one time. The V and J genes are TRBV28 and TRBJ1-1, with 11 nucleotides matching TRBD1. Trimming at V came to 5 bases and at J to 0 bases, leaving 5 bases not matched to a gene. The V gene's germline CDR1 is MDHEN and CDR2 SYDVKM. The CDR3 runs to 16 residues. The CDR3 loop is CASSPWTGGMNTEAFF. DNA of the CDR3: TGTGCCAGCAGTCCATGGACAGGGGGCATGAACACTGAAGCTTTCTTT. Filled out from reference TRBV28 and TRBJ1-1, the complete variable domain reads DVKVTQSSRYLVKRTGEKVFLECVQDMDHENMFWYRQDPGLGLRLIYFSYDVKMKEKGDIPEGYSVSREKKERFSLILESASTNQTSMYLCASSPWTGGMNTEAFFGQGTRLTVV.

This clone appeared a single time. The V gene is TRBV6-5, the J gene TRBJ2-7; 7 bases are shared with TRBD2. Germline CDR1 is MNHEY and CDR2 is SVGAGI. The CDR3 spans 13 residues. The V gene end was trimmed by 6 bases and the J gene end by 3 bases; junction bases not matched to a gene: 5. The CDR3, as DNA: TGTGCCAGCAGCCCGCGGGGGTTCTACGAGCAGTACTTC. Translation gives CASSPRGFYEQYF.

This chain connects TRBV10-1 to TRBJ2-7; D unclear. This CDR3 has 14 residues. The V gene's germline CDR1 is WNHNN and CDR2 SYGVQD (reference sequence). The ends were cut back, 2 bases at V and 2 bases at J, with 10 bases in the middle. The CDR3 DNA sequence: TGCGCCAGCAGTGAGAGAGATCAACCCTACGAGCAGTACTTC. Protein: CASSERDQPYEQYF.

The chain employs TRBV9 and TRBJ1-1; D is unclear. Trimming cost V 6 bases and J 2 bases, with 8 bases left between them. CDR3 length: 12 residues. Germline V lookup: CDR1 SGDLS, CDR2 YYNGEE. The chain's CDR3 is CASTPGNTEAFF. CDR3 coding DNA: TGTGCCAGCACCCCGGGTAACACTGAAGCTTTCTTT.

This chain joins TRBV2 and TRBJ2-3, with a weak D call TRBD1 (6 bases). V lost 5 bases and J 4 bases, leaving 13 bases between the germline ends. CDR1 is SNHLY and CDR2 is FYNNEI in the germline V gene. The CDR3 covers 14 residues. The CDR3 here is CASSQDSSADTQYF. CDR3 DNA sequence: TGTGCCAGCAGTCAGGACAGTAGCGCAGATACGCAGTATTTT.

The rearrangement links TRBV11-2 to TRBJ2-1; TRBD1 is a possible D gene (6 bases). The CDR3 totals 15 residues. Germline V gene lookup returns CDR1 SGHAT and CDR2 FQNNGV. Trimming pared 1 base from V and 8 bases from J, leaving 15 bases between. The CDR3 here is CASSLAVRTVDEQFF. Here the CDR3 DNA reads TGTGCCAGCAGCTTAGCGGTTAGGACAGTGGATGAGCAGTTCTTC.

This clone showed up just once. The chain joins TRBV27 to TRBJ2-3; TRBD2 matches at 15 bases. The CDR3 extends over 17 amino acids. V trimming: 4 bases; J trimming: 6 bases; junction bases outside the gene matches: 8. CDR1 MNHEY and CDR2 SMNVEV come from the germline V gene (reference sequence). CDR3 coding DNA: TGTGCCAGCAGTTCGGAGTGGACTAGCGGGAGGGGGGATACGCAGTATTTT. The encoded protein is CASSSEWTSGRGDTQYF.

The count of this clone is one. The chain uses TRBV19 and TRBJ2-1; TRBD1 might be the D (6 bases). Germline loops: CDR1 LNHDA, CDR2 SQIVND (reference sequence). V lost 7 bases and J 6 bases, leaving 13 bases between the germline ends. The CDR3 runs 13 residues. In nucleotides, the CDR3 is TGTGCCAGTACCCCACAGGGCAGCAATGAGCAGTTCTTC. Amino acid sequence: CASTPQGSNEQFF.

The chain joins TRBV6-5 to TRBJ2-3; TRBD2 matches at 11 bases. From germline, CDR1 is MNHEY and CDR2 SVGAGI. V lost 0 bases, J lost 6 bases, and 5 bases stayed unmatched. This CDR3 spans 16 amino acids. The CDR3 loop is CASSYSLAGGGDTQYF. The CDR3 nucleotides are TGTGCCAGCAGTTACTCGCTAGCGGGAGGAGGGGATACGCAGTATTTT.

This chain links TRBV6-5 with TRBJ2-3; D may be TRBD2 (6 bases). Trimming left V 10 bases short and J 4 bases short, with 15 bases between. The CDR3 runs 13 residues. CDR1 and CDR2 from the germline V gene are MNHEY and SVGAGI. The CDR3 DNA reads as TGTGCCACTCGGACCACGGGAGCAGATACGCAGTATTTT. This gives the protein CATRTTGADTQYF.

The rearrangement joins TRBV27 to TRBJ2-7; 8 bases agree with TRBD2. The CDR3 is made up of 15 amino acids. V dropped 4 bases and J dropped 3; count of bases not matched to a gene: 8. Germline loops: CDR1 MNHEY, CDR2 SMNVEV (reference sequence). The CDR3 reads CASSWSSGSLYEQYF. In nucleotides, the CDR3 is TGTGCCAGCAGTTGGTCAAGCGGGAGTCTCTACGAGCAGTACTTC.

This chain uses TRBV5-5 with TRBJ2-3; D uncertain. V lost 2 bases and J 4 bases, leaving 8 bases between the germline ends. The CDR3 length is 13 residues. CDR1 and CDR2 from the germline V gene are SGHKS and YYEKEE (reference sequence). The CDR3 sequence: CASSFLGPDTQYF. The CDR3 region has the DNA TGTGCCAGCAGCTTCCTGGGCCCAGATACGCAGTATTTT.

The rearrangement joins TRBV29-1 to TRBJ1-2; TRBD1 matches at 12 bases. With V trimmed by 6 bases and J by 8 bases, 7 bases remained unmatched. The CDR3 is 13 amino acids. The V gene's germline CDR1 is SQVTM and CDR2 ANQGSEA. CDR3 protein: CSVGDRGPAGYTF. The CDR3 region has the DNA TGCAGCGTCGGGGACAGGGGGCCGGCGGGCTACACCTTC.

The chain is built from TRBV11-2 and TRBJ2-1; D not resolved. The CDR3 sequence is 12 residues long. The V end lost 2 bases, the J end lost 4 bases, and 3 bases lay between the germline ends. In germline, CDR1 is SGHAT, CDR2 FQNNGV. CDR3 nucleotides: TGTGCCAGCAGCTTAACTTACAATGAGCAGTTCTTC. It specifies CASSLTYNEQFF.

V usage is TRBV4-1 and J usage is TRBJ2-1; D unclear. CDR1 MGHRA and CDR2 YSYEKL come from the germline V gene. V gave up 1 base and J gave up 6 bases, with 7 bases separating them. The length of the CDR3 is 13 residues. The CDR3 DNA is TGCGCCAGCAGCCAAGTGCACAGCAATGAGCAGTTCTTC. Protein: CASSQVHSNEQFF.

The rearrangement uses TRBV19 and TRBJ1-4; 9 positions match TRBD1. The CDR3 consists of 14 residues. Germline CDR1 reads LNHDA; CDR2 reads SQIVND (reference sequence). With 6 bases clipped from V and 5 bases from J, the junction kept 4 bases outside the gene matches. The DNA for the CDR3 is TGTGCCAGTAGCCTGACAGGGGGGAATGAAAAACTGTTTTTT. Residues: CASSLTGGNEKLFF.

V gene TRBV5-1 combines with J gene TRBJ2-7, with TRBD2 matching over 14 bases. Germline V lookup: CDR1 SGHRS, CDR2 YFSETQ. The CDR3 sequence is 16 residues long. V gave up 4 bases and J gave up 3 bases; unmatched junction bases: 6. The CDR3 bases are TGCGCCAGCAGCCCACCGGGACTAGCGGGGGTCTACGAGCAGTACTTC. This sequence encodes CASSPPGLAGVYEQYF.